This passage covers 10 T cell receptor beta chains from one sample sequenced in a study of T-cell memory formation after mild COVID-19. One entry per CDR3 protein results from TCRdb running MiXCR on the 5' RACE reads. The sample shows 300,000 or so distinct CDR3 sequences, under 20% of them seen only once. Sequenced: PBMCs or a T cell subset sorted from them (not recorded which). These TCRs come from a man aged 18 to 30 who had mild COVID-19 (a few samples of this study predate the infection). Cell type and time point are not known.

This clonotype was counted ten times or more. The DNA for the CDR3 is TGTGCCAGCAGTTTGAGCTCCGATACGCAGTATTTT. Its protein product is CASSLSSDTQYF. This chain connects TRBV7-9 to TRBJ2-3; D is ambiguous. CDR3 length: 12 residues. The germline CDR1 and CDR2 sequences are SEHNR and FQNEAQ (reference sequence). The V end was cut by 6 bases, the J end by 6 bases, with 10 bases between.

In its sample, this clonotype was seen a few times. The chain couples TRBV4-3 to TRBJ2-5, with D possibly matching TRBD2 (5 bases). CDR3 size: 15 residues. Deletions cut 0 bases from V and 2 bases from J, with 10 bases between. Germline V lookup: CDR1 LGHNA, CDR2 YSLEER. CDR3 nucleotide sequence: TGCGCCAGCAGCCAAGATTACCGGGATCAAGAGACCCAGTACTTC. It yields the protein CASSQDYRDQETQYF.

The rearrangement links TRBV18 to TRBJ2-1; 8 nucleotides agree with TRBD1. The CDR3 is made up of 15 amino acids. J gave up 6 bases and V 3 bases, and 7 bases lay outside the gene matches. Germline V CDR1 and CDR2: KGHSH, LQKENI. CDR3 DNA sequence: TGTGCCAGCTCACCTCGCAGGGGGCGGCTCAATGAGCAGTTCTTC. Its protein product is CASSPRRGRLNEQFF.

CDR3 in amino acids: CASRQGGYEKLFF. The DNA of the CDR3 is TGTGCCAGCAGACAGGGAGGGTACGAAAAACTGTTTTTT. The chain is built from TRBV12-3 or TRBV12-4 and TRBJ1-4; a weak D match, TRBD1 (6 bases). Trimming left V 6 bases short and J 8 bases short, with 13 bases between. The CDR3 runs to 13 residues.

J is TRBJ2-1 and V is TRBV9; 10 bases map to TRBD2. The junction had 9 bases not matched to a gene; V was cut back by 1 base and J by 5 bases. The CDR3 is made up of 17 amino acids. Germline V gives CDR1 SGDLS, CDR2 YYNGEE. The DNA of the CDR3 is TGTGCCAGCAGCGTAACTTTCGAGCGGGGGGGAAACAATGAGCAGTTCTTC. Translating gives CASSVTFERGGNNEQFF.

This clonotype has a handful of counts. The CDR3 here is CASSLADRGYRNEQFF. CDR3 DNA sequence: TGCGCCAGCAGCTTGGCGGACAGGGGGTACCGCAATGAGCAGTTCTTC. The chain employs TRBV5-1 and TRBJ2-1; 10 nucleotides align to TRBD1. J gave up 6 bases and V 0 bases, and 6 bases lay outside the gene matches. In germline, CDR1 is SGHRS, CDR2 YFSETQ. The CDR3 extends over 16 amino acids.

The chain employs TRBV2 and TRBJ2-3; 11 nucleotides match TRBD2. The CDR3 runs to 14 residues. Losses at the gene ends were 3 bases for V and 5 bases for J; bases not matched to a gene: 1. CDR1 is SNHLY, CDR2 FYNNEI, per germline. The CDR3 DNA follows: TGTGCCAGCAGTGATACTAGCGGGGGAGATACGCAGTATTTT. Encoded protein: CASSDTSGGDTQYF.

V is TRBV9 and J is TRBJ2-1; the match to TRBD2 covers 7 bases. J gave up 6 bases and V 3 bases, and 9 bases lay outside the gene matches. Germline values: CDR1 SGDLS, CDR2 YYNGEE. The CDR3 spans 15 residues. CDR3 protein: CASSAYPGGFNEQFF. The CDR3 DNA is TGTGCCAGCAGCGCCTACCCGGGGGGTTTCAATGAGCAGTTCTTC.

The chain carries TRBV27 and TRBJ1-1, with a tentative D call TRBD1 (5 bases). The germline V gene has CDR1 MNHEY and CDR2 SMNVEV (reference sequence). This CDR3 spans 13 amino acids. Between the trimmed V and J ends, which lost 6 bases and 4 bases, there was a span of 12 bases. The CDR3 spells CASREGWVTEAFF. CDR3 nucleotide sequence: TGTGCCAGCAGGGAGGGGTGGGTCACTGAAGCTTTCTTT.

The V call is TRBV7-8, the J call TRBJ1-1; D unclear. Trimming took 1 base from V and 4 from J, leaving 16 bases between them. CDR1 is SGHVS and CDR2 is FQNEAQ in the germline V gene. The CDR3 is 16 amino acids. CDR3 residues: CASSLGSWGNSTEAFF. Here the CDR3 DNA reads TGTGCCAGCAGCTTAGGATCTTGGGGAAACAGCACTGAAGCTTTCTTT.